The clone carrying this TCR beta chain was counted a few times. The sample comes from a study of blood T cell repertoires in COVID-19. Turning to the study itself: T cells, B-cell-depleted T cells, or PBMCs supplied cDNA or gDNA.

There are 16 residues in the CDR3. The germline V gene encodes CDR1 LGHDT and CDR2 YNNKEL (reference sequence). V dropped 4 bases and J dropped 4; count of bases not matched to a gene: 9. Profiling relied on immunoSEQ multiplex PCR, and the TCRdb table lists in-frame clones only, not all of them. The sample lists over 250,000 clones; approximately 88% were seen once. The receptor was isolated from a man in his forties or fifties with acute or convalescent COVID-19. The genes are TRBV3-1 (or the pseudogene TRBV3-2) and TRBJ1-3; 8 nucleotides agree with TRBD1. Sample: peripheral blood. The CDR3 sequence: CASSRRGQGAGNTIYF. The CDR3 DNA reads as TGTGCCAGCAGCCGAAGAGGGCAGGGGGCCGGAAACACCATATATTTT.